This TCR beta chain is from a study of blood T cells in healthy people across ages. Study at large: About one barcoded beta molecule per two T cells was captured by template switching.

This clonotype has only a few counts. Trimming cost V 0 bases and J 5 bases; bases outside gene matches: 9. The CDR3 extends over 16 amino acids. Germline V gene sequence: CDR1 SGHRS, CDR2 YFSETQ. A second PCR of roughly 6 to 12 cycles used a sample-barcoded 5' primer and a J-beta primer mix. TCRdb used MiXCR to reprocess the 5' RACE reads, holding one entry per CDR3 protein. Of 1.5 million to 2 million distinct CDR3 sequences in the sample, 30% to 40% were seen once. This receptor was identified in a woman in her 30s in good health. The specimen was blood. The chain has TRBV5-1 and TRBJ2-5, with 8 bases matching TRBD2. The CDR3 DNA reads as TGCGCCAGCAGCTTGGTAGCGGGGACCTTTGGGGAGACCCAGTACTTC. Translation: CASSLVAGTFGETQYF.